This record concerns one T cell receptor beta chain sequence. Its specificity is not known. The data are from a study of CD8+ T cells in alopecia areata. Study conclusions and caveats: The study also sequences resident alphabeta T cells of normal skin in scalp samples. Greater clonality was observed in lesional scalp samples, especially alopecia totalis/universalis, versus normal scalp.

Reverse transcription of extracted RNA yielded cDNA, which provided the sequencing template. Assay used: immunoSEQ multiplex PCR; TCRdb lists only in-frame clones, some missing. The profile shows about 120,000 clones, roughly 66% of them singletons. This CDR3 contains 16 residues. Trimming took off 1 base at V and 3 bases at J, with 15 bases between the two ends. Per the germline V gene, CDR1 is SGHTA and CDR2 is FQGNSA. The sequence derives from a human donor in good health. Source material: CD4+ T cells sorted from blood. This chain joins TRBV7-2 and TRBJ1-2, with D tentatively TRBD1 (5 bases). The CDR3 sequence is CASSLDPKGRDYGYTF. The CDR3 region has the DNA TGTGCCAGCAGCTTAGATCCGAAGGGGAGGGACTATGGCTACACCTTC.